This entry lists 32 T cell receptor beta chains sequenced from one sample in a study of blood T cell repertoires in COVID-19. Profiled with immunoSEQ multiplex PCR; TCRdb holds only in-frame clones, not every one. The sample contains some 200,000 clones, about 80% of which appear only once. The sample was peripheral blood. The receptors shown here come from a woman in her twenties or thirties who had recovered from COVID-19.

J is TRBJ1-1 and V is TRBV7-3; D remains ambiguous. The CDR3 extends over 13 amino acids. V was shortened by 2 bases and J by 1 base, with 5 bases between the two germline ends. Germline values: CDR1 SGHTA, CDR2 FQGTGA. CDR3 region: CASSLGRNTEAFF. Here the CDR3 DNA reads TGTGCCAGCAGCTTAGGTAGGAACACTGAAGCTTTCTTT.

The chain employs TRBV7-9 and TRBJ1-1; D is unclear. Germline V gene sequence: CDR1 SEHNR, CDR2 FQNEAQ (reference sequence). The V and J ends lost 5 bases and 3 bases respectively, with 10 bases between them. The CDR3 runs 13 residues. The CDR3 DNA reads TGTGCCAGCAGCCTGGAGGGTGACACTGAAGCTTTCTTT. Encoded protein: CASSLEGDTEAFF.

This clone was picked up a small number of times. The V call is TRBV19, the J call TRBJ1-2, with a possible D match to TRBD1 (6 bases). CDR1 LNHDA and CDR2 SQIVND come from the germline V gene (reference sequence). With 6 bases removed from V and 4 bases from J, the gap between germline ends came to 12 bases. This CDR3 region has 13 residues. This chain's CDR3 is CASSRDKTYGYTF. CDR3 nucleotides: TGTGCCAGTAGCCGGGACAAAACCTATGGCTACACCTTC.

The chain links TRBV24-1 to TRBJ2-3; 8 bases are a match to TRBD2. Per germline, CDR1 KGHDR and CDR2 SFDVKD. CDR3 length equals 16 residues. With V trimmed by 3 bases and J by 4 bases, 8 bases remained unmatched. CDR3 in DNA: TGTGCCACCAGTGATCGGAGCGGGAGTACGGCAGATACGCAGTATTTT. Translation gives CATSDRSGSTADTQYF.

This clone was recorded once. The sample has other DNA sequences that encode this CDR3 too. This rearrangement joins TRBV5-5 to TRBJ2-1, with 11 positions matching TRBD2. The germline V gene has CDR1 SGHKS and CDR2 YYEKEE (reference sequence). The CDR3 covers 15 residues. V lost 4 bases, J lost 4 bases, and 4 bases stayed unmatched. The CDR3 loop reads CASSPGTSGYNEQFF. DNA of the CDR3: TGTGCCAGCAGCCCCGGGACTAGCGGTTACAATGAGCAGTTCTTC.

This clone was observed once. The chain carries TRBV6-4 and TRBJ2-4; tentatively, D is TRBD2 (6 bases). CDR3 length: 13 residues. The V gene lost 6 bases and the J gene lost 6 bases, with 12 bases spanning the gap. The germline V gene encodes CDR1 MRHNA and CDR2 SNTAGT. This CDR3 reads CASSNTGGNIQYF. CDR3 coding DNA: TGTGCCAGCAGCAACACCGGGGGAAACATTCAGTACTTC.

The V gene is TRBV2, the J gene TRBJ2-3, with 7 nucleotides matching TRBD2. CDR1 is SNHLY, CDR2 FYNNEI, per germline. The trim removed 6 bases at V and 10 bases at J, leaving 13 bases unmatched. There are 14 residues in the CDR3. The CDR3 reads CASRITGLTISQYF. For the CDR3, the DNA is TGTGCCAGCAGAATAACGGGACTAACTATTTCGCAGTATTTT.

V gene TRBV7-9 combines with J gene TRBJ2-3; TRBD2 aligns across 14 bases. After removal of 4 bases from V and 7 bases from J, the junction contained 7 bases not matched to a gene. The CDR3 has 16 amino acids. CDR1 is SEHNR, CDR2 FQNEAQ, per germline (reference sequence). CDR3 nucleotides: TGTGCCAGCAGCTCACCGGGACTAGCGGGAGAGAATACGCAGTATTTT. Translated: CASSSPGLAGENTQYF.

This clone showed up many times. The chain couples TRBV7-9 to TRBJ1-1; TRBD1 matches at 8 bases. V was clipped by 5 bases and J by 2 bases; unmatched bases: 7. This CDR3 is 15 amino acids long. The germline V gene encodes CDR1 SEHNR and CDR2 FQNEAQ (reference sequence). This CDR3 reads CASSEDRGGNTEAFF. In DNA form, the CDR3 reads TGTGCCAGCAGCGAAGACAGGGGAGGAAACACTGAAGCTTTCTTT.

This CDR3 is CASSLSLEGGSFNEQYF. Written as DNA, the CDR3 is TGTGCCAGCAGTTTATCCCTTGAAGGCGGGAGCTTCAACGAGCAGTACTTC. The J gene is TRBJ2-7, the V gene TRBV27, with 7 bases lining up with TRBD2. The germline V gene encodes CDR1 MNHEY and CDR2 SMNVEV (reference sequence). The CDR3 is 17 amino acids. Trimming cost V 0 bases and J 5 bases; bases outside gene matches: 13.

This rearrangement joins TRBV28 to TRBJ1-2; the D gene is possibly TRBD1 (6 bases). CDR1 MDHEN and CDR2 SYDVKM come from the germline V gene. This CDR3 has 15 residues. V gave up 4 bases and J gave up 3 bases, with 15 bases separating them. The CDR3 spells CASSYSAQGYYGYTF. Here the CDR3 DNA reads TGTGCCAGCAGTTACAGCGCACAGGGATACTATGGCTACACCTTC.

The V call is TRBV5-8, the J call TRBJ2-6; possible D gene TRBD1, 5 bases. Germline values: CDR1 SGHTS, CDR2 YDEGEE. Trimming took 6 bases from V and 0 from J, leaving 22 bases between them. CDR3 size: 19 residues. CDR3 sequence: CASTSISNQGISGANVLTF. CDR3 coding DNA: TGTGCCAGCACCAGCATTTCAAATCAGGGAATCTCTGGGGCCAACGTCCTGACTTTC.

Only one count was recorded for this clone. V usage is TRBV2 and J usage is TRBJ2-1, with TRBD2 as a possible D gene (6 bases). Trimming removed 5 bases at V and 5 bases at J, with 16 bases between. CDR1 and CDR2 from the germline V gene are SNHLY and FYNNEI. CDR3 size: 15 residues. The CDR3 DNA is TGTGCCAGCAGTCCATTAGCGGAGATTAACAATGAGCAGTTCTTC. Amino acid sequence: CASSPLAEINNEQFF.

V is TRBV28 and J is TRBJ1-1; 9 positions match TRBD1. The CDR3 is 15 residues long. V lost 5 bases and J lost 1; bases outside the gene matches: 5. In germline, CDR1 is MDHEN, CDR2 SYDVKM. In DNA, the CDR3 is TGTGCCAGCAGTATTCCGGGACAGGGGAACACTGAAGCTTTCTTT. This gives the protein CASSIPGQGNTEAFF. The full variable domain, completed using reference TRBV28 and TRBJ1-1, is DVKVTQSSRYLVKRTGEKVFLECVQDMDHENMFWYRQDPGLGLRLIYFSYDVKMKEKGDIPEGYSVSREKKERFSLILESASTNQTSMYLCASSIPGQGNTEAFFGQGTRLTVV.

This clone has a single count. This chain joins TRBV3-1 (or the pseudogene TRBV3-2) and TRBJ2-3; 8 bases map to TRBD2. J was trimmed by 2 bases and V by 5 bases; bases with no gene match: 6. The CDR3 length is 15 residues. Germline CDR1 reads LGHDT; CDR2 reads YNNKEL (reference sequence). CDR3 sequence reads: CASSSRGLATDTQYF. CDR3 DNA sequence: TGTGCCAGCAGCTCTCGAGGACTAGCCACAGATACGCAGTATTTT.

This clone turned up a few times. The chain has TRBV19 and TRBJ2-7, with 8 nucleotides matching TRBD1. The CDR3 contains 15 residues. V lost 7 bases, J lost 0 bases, and 8 bases stayed unmatched. Germline values: CDR1 LNHDA, CDR2 SQIVND (reference sequence). In DNA, the CDR3 is TGTGCCAGTAAGCTCCCGGGACAGGTCTCCTACGAGCAGTACTTC. Protein: CASKLPGQVSYEQYF.

This chain connects TRBV27 to TRBJ2-2; TRBD2 aligns across 11 bases. Germline assignment: CDR1 MNHEY and CDR2 SMNVEV (reference sequence). The CDR3 has 16 residues. V dropped 5 bases and J dropped 4; count of bases not matched to a gene: 6. The CDR3 reads CASSDPGLAATGELFF. The CDR3 coding sequence is TGTGCCAGCAGTGATCCGGGACTAGCGGCCACCGGGGAGCTGTTTTTT.

This clone showed up just a few times. The V call is TRBV2, the J call TRBJ1-6, with 10 positions matching TRBD1. This CDR3 contains 14 residues. Losses at the gene ends were 7 bases for V and 6 bases for J; bases not matched to a gene: 3. The germline CDR1 and CDR2 sequences are SNHLY and FYNNEI. The CDR3 DNA is TGTGCCAGCACCTGGACAGGGGGTAATTCACCCCTCCACTTT. Protein: CASTWTGGNSPLHF.

This chain links TRBV13 with TRBJ2-1, with 9 bases aligning to TRBD1. Germline V gene lookup returns CDR1 PRHDT and CDR2 FYEKMQ (reference sequence). V lost 5 bases to trimming and J lost 1 base; unmatched junction nucleotides: 6. This CDR3 spans 16 amino acids. CDR3 amino acids: CASSPAGTGSYNEQFF. The CDR3, as DNA: TGTGCCAGCAGCCCCGCCGGGACAGGGTCCTACAATGAGCAGTTCTTC.

CDR3 residues: CASSLAGQPFTDTQYF. In DNA form, the CDR3 reads TGTGCCAGCAGCTTAGCGGGACAGCCTTTCACAGATACGCAGTATTTT. The chain carries TRBV7-6 and TRBJ2-3, with 7 bases fitting TRBD1. V shed 0 bases, J shed 2 bases, and the junction held 5 bases outside the gene matches. The V gene's germline CDR1 is SGHVS and CDR2 FNYEAQ. The CDR3 extends over 16 amino acids.

The chain is built from TRBV13 and TRBJ2-7; TRBD2 agrees at 13 bases. The V gene's germline CDR1 is PRHDT and CDR2 FYEKMQ (reference sequence). The ends lost 5 bases at V and 3 bases at J; junction bases unmatched: 7. The CDR3 is made up of 16 amino acids. The CDR3 sequence: CASSPGRTSGSYEQYF. CDR3 nucleotide sequence: TGTGCCAGCAGCCCAGGAAGGACTAGCGGGAGCTACGAGCAGTACTTC. Complete variable domain (other parts from reference TRBV13 and TRBJ2-7): AAGVIQSPRHLIKEKRETATLKCYPIPRHDTVYWYQQGPGQDPQFLISFYEKMQSDKGSIPDRFSAQQFSDYHSELNMSSLELGDSALYFCASSPGRTSGSYEQYFGPGTRLTVT.

The V call is TRBV28, the J call TRBJ1-3; D is possibly TRBD1 (5 bases). Per the germline V gene, CDR1 is MDHEN and CDR2 is SYDVKM. V dropped 2 bases and J dropped 0 bases, with 14 bases sitting between them. The CDR3 length is 17 residues. This CDR3 is CASSLKMPGVSGNTIYF. CDR3 nucleotides: TGTGCCAGCAGTTTAAAGATGCCGGGGGTCTCTGGAAACACCATATATTTT.

The CDR3 protein is CASSRGLAGIGTDTQYF. The CDR3 nucleotides are TGTGCCAGCAGCCGGGGACTAGCGGGAATTGGCACAGATACGCAGTATTTT. The gene calls are TRBV7-3 and TRBJ2-3; the match to TRBD2 covers 13 bases. This CDR3 has 17 amino acids. The V gene end was trimmed by 5 bases and the J gene end by 1 base; junction bases not matched to a gene: 6. Germline V lookup: CDR1 SGHTA, CDR2 FQGTGA.

The chain combines TRBV3-1 (or the pseudogene TRBV3-2) with TRBJ2-1; D might be TRBD2 (6 bases). The CDR3 contains 17 residues. Trimming removed 2 bases at V and 0 bases at J, with 14 bases between. Germline values: CDR1 LGHDT, CDR2 YNNKEL (reference sequence). CDR3 sequence: CASSQFRFSGSYNEQFF. The CDR3 region has the DNA TGTGCCAGCAGCCAATTTAGATTTAGCGGCTCCTACAATGAGCAGTTCTTC.

V is TRBV7-2 and J is TRBJ1-3, with unresolved D. The CDR3 consists of 18 residues. CDR1 is SGHTA and CDR2 is FQGNSA in the germline V gene. Trimming stripped 0 bases from V and 2 bases from J, with 17 bases between. The CDR3 DNA sequence: TGTGCCAGCAGCTTAGCCGCGGTCACCCGGCTAACTGGAAACACCATATATTTT. Protein sequence: CASSLAAVTRLTGNTIYF.

The rearrangement joins TRBV24-1 to TRBJ2-5, with 9 bases identical to TRBD2. Unmatched junction bases numbered 11, after V lost 3 bases and J lost 4 bases. Germline CDR1 reads KGHDR; CDR2 reads SFDVKD. CDR3 length: 17 amino acids. The CDR3 sequence is CATSDATGTSKGETQYF. Written as DNA, the CDR3 is TGTGCCACCAGTGATGCTACCGGGACTAGCAAGGGAGAGACCCAGTACTTC.

The chain couples TRBV5-1 to TRBJ1-1; 8 nucleotides match TRBD1. This CDR3 contains 14 residues. Germline V gene data show CDR1 as SGHRS and CDR2 as YFSETQ. V shed 4 bases, J shed 5 bases, and the junction held 7 bases outside the gene matches. CDR3 in amino acids: CASSAQGVRTEAFF. Written as DNA, the CDR3 is TGCGCCAGCAGCGCACAGGGGGTCCGAACTGAAGCTTTCTTT. Full variable domain (outside the CDR3, taken from reference TRBV5-1 and TRBJ1-1): KAGVTQTPRYLIKTRGQQVTLSCSPISGHRSVSWYQQTPGQGLQFLFEYFSETQRNKGNFPGRFSGRQFSNSRSEMNVSTLELGDSALYLCASSAQGVRTEAFFGQGTRLTVV.

The rearrangement links TRBV14 to TRBJ2-7; D may be TRBD1 (6 bases). The V gene's germline CDR1 is SGHDN and CDR2 FVKESK. This CDR3 contains 11 residues. The V end lost 4 bases, the J end lost 10 bases, and 11 bases lay between the germline ends. This chain's CDR3 is CASSPGQRQYF. In nucleotides, the CDR3 is TGTGCCAGCAGCCCCGGACAGCGACAGTACTTC.

J is TRBJ1-1 and V is TRBV4-1; D uncertain. The CDR3 has 15 amino acids. The V end was cut by 0 bases, the J end by 5 bases, with 13 bases between. CDR1 MGHRA and CDR2 YSYEKL come from the germline V gene. The CDR3 protein is CASSQEGGEGTEAFF. The CDR3 DNA sequence: TGCGCCAGCAGCCAAGAGGGCGGGGAAGGGACTGAAGCTTTCTTT.

The V call is TRBV28, the J call TRBJ1-4; D is undetermined. CDR3 size: 15 residues. Trimming pared 3 bases from V and 4 bases from J, leaving 12 bases between. CDR1 is MDHEN, CDR2 SYDVKM, per germline. The CDR3 region is CASSLVQDHNEKLFF. CDR3 nucleotide sequence: TGTGCCAGCAGTTTGGTCCAGGATCATAATGAAAAACTGTTTTTT.

The rearrangement links TRBV30 to TRBJ2-5; 10 bases map to TRBD2. From germline, CDR1 is GTSNPN and CDR2 SVGIG (reference sequence). V was clipped by 4 bases and J by 5 bases; unmatched bases: 13. The CDR3 sequence is 16 residues long. CDR3 nucleotide sequence: TGTGCCTGGATGGGTCTAGCGGGAGTATCAGGGGAGACCCAGTACTTC. It translates to CAWMGLAGVSGETQYF.

V usage is TRBV7-9 and J usage is TRBJ2-7; 8 bases agree with TRBD2. Germline V gene lookup returns CDR1 SEHNR and CDR2 FQNEAQ (reference sequence). The junction had 8 bases not matched to a gene; V was cut back by 4 bases and J by 0 bases. The CDR3 consists of 16 residues. Written as DNA, the CDR3 is TGTGCCAGCAGCTCCCTGACTAGCGACTCCTCCTACGAGCAGTACTTC. Its protein product is CASSSLTSDSSYEQYF.